This TCR beta chain is drawn from a study of T cell responses to AZD1222 COVID-19 vaccine. Overall study context: Pooled samples include second doses given at about 4 or 12 weeks. General study results and limits: Compared with day 0, the breadth and depth of the Spike-specific TCR repertoire rose significantly after two doses of AZD1222. The donor cohort was predominantly white British with a female majority, and clonal diversity may have been underestimated. Spike was spanned by vaccine-associated CD4 TCRs, which were dominant at 160-218 and 743-854.

This clone was observed a single time. Its antigen is still unknown. TCRdb's table, derived via immunoSEQ multiplex PCR, lists solely in-frame clones and lacks some. The sample lists about 150,000 clones, about nine tenths occurring once. The starting material was peripheral blood, obtained on day 0 of AZD1222 vaccination. This receptor was identified in an adult in good health.

CDR3 in amino acids: CAWGTGPNWSEAFF. CDR3 DNA sequence: TGTGCCTGGGGGACAGGGCCAAATTGGAGTGAAGCTTTCTTT. This chain uses TRBV30 with TRBJ1-1, with 9 bases fitting TRBD1. Trimming at V came to 5 bases and at J to 7 bases, leaving 11 bases not matched to a gene. This CDR3 has 14 amino acids. CDR1 and CDR2 (germline): GTSNPN, SVGIG (reference sequence).